These 12 T cell receptor beta chains were sequenced from one sample in a study of T-cell reconstitution after alpha-beta-depleted transplantation in children. Preparation of the TCRbeta library involved a method that used unique molecular identifiers. TCRdb reprocessed the PCR reads via MiXCR and lists one record per CDR3 protein. This sample has about 980,000 distinct CDR3 sequences, with about 29% found just once. The material was PBMCs, mostly from graft donor cells, obtained 360 days after TCRalphabeta/CD19-depleted stem cell transplant. The receptors were sampled from a boy younger than two who had a stem cell transplant for SCID, so the T cells may come from the graft donor.

The genes are TRBV29-1 and TRBJ2-1, with 7 bases aligning to TRBD2. J lost 0 bases, V lost 8 bases, and 10 bases had no gene match. The germline V gene has CDR1 SQVTM and CDR2 ANQGSEA. The CDR3 length is 15 residues. The CDR3 spells CSPPGGCGSYNEQFF. The CDR3 coding sequence is TGCAGCCCCCCGGGGGGATGCGGCTCCTACAATGAGCAGTTCTTC.

This clonotype was seen repeatedly, ten times or more. V is TRBV7-2 and J is TRBJ2-2; D might be TRBD2 (6 bases). This CDR3 region has 17 residues. Germline-derived CDR1 and CDR2 are SGHTA and FQGNSA. V lost 4 bases, J lost 6 bases, and 21 bases lay in between. The CDR3 bases are TGTGCCAGCAGCTCCTTCGGGGGAAGCCCAAGGGCCGGGGAGCTGTTTTTT. Translation: CASSSFGGSPRAGELFF.

This chain joins TRBV11-2 and TRBJ2-1; 8 bases fit TRBD2. The germline CDR1 and CDR2 sequences are SGHAT and FQNNGV. This CDR3 spans 15 amino acids. V was pared by 6 bases and J by 4 bases, with 8 bases of the junction left unmatched. CDR3: CASSFTAGVYNEQFF. CDR3 DNA sequence: TGTGCCAGCAGTTTCACAGCGGGGGTTTACAATGAGCAGTTCTTC.

The V call is TRBV20-1, the J call TRBJ2-1; D uncertain. V lost 2 bases and J 5 bases, leaving 7 bases between the germline ends. The CDR3 runs 12 residues. CDR1 is DFQATT, CDR2 SNEGSKA, per germline (reference sequence). This chain's CDR3 is CSARRDNNEQFF. CDR3 DNA: TGCAGTGCTAGAAGGGATAACAATGAGCAGTTCTTC.

This clonotype was seen many times. The CDR3 loop is CASGAGGNEQFF. In DNA, the CDR3 is TGTGCCAGCGGCGCCGGGGGCAATGAGCAGTTCTTC. This chain uses TRBV5-6 with TRBJ2-1, with D possibly TRBD2 on 6 matching bases. This CDR3 contains 12 residues. Trimming took off 7 bases at V and 6 bases at J, with 11 bases between the two ends. Germline CDR1 and CDR2: SGHDT and YYEEEE.

The chain uses TRBV7-8 and TRBJ2-1; D is ambiguous. The CDR3 contains 15 residues. CDR1 and CDR2 (germline): SGHVS, FQNEAQ. With 5 bases removed from V and 8 bases from J, the gap between germline ends came to 19 bases. As DNA, the CDR3 is TGTGCCAGCAGCCGAATGGATCGGCGGCTTTATGAGCAGTTCTTC. Encoded protein: CASSRMDRRLYEQFF.

The rearrangement joins TRBV29-1 to TRBJ2-2, with D possibly being TRBD2 (6 bases). The CDR3 contains 14 residues. Germline CDR1 is SQVTM and CDR2 is ANQGSEA. Trimming shortened V by 6 bases and J by 3 bases, and 14 bases separated the two germline ends. CDR3 nucleotides: TGCAGCGTAGCCGGGACTGGTGACACCGGGGAGCTGTTTTTT. As protein: CSVAGTGDTGELFF.

This chain links TRBV28 with TRBJ2-2; 11 positions agree with TRBD2. Germline V gives CDR1 MDHEN, CDR2 SYDVKM. With 5 bases clipped from V and 5 bases from J, the junction kept 10 bases outside the gene matches. CDR3 length: 17 residues. CDR3 DNA: TGTGCCAGCAGTCAACCCCAACTAGCGGGAGTTACCGGGGAGCTGTTTTTT. Amino acid sequence: CASSQPQLAGVTGELFF.

This sequence joins TRBV4-1 and TRBJ2-1; D unresolved. This CDR3 contains 16 residues. V was clipped by 3 bases and J by 9 bases, with 21 bases between them. Germline assignment: CDR1 MGHRA and CDR2 YSYEKL. CDR3 protein: CASSHLKGPPGGEQFF. CDR3 nucleotide sequence: TGCGCCAGCAGCCACCTTAAAGGCCCCCCCGGCGGTGAGCAGTTCTTC.

The chain joins TRBV12-3 or TRBV12-4 to TRBJ2-7; 10 bases are a match to TRBD1. CDR3 length equals 15 residues. Trimming cost V 2 bases and J 2 bases; bases outside gene matches: 3. CDR3 region: CASSLWGQGPYEQYF. CDR3 sequence (DNA): TGTGCCAGCAGTTTATGGGGACAGGGGCCCTACGAGCAGTACTTC.

The chain has TRBV10-3 and TRBJ2-1, with D unresolved. V lost 10 bases and J lost 4, with 8 bases in between. Germline lookup yields CDR1 ENHRY and CDR2 SYGVKD. CDR3 size: 11 residues. The CDR3 coding sequence is TGTGCCACCATGGGGTACAATGAGCAGTTCTTC. Translating gives CATMGYNEQFF.

The rearrangement joins TRBV12-3 or TRBV12-4 to TRBJ1-5; D gene ambiguous. The length of the CDR3 is 16 residues. V was trimmed by 4 bases and J by 7 bases, leaving 20 bases between them. The CDR3 reads CASSWLQAVGQQPQHF. Here the CDR3 DNA reads TGTGCCAGCAGTTGGCTGCAGGCAGTTGGGCAGCAGCCCCAGCATTTT.